These 18 T cell receptor beta chains originate from one sample sequenced in a study of T cell changes during pregnancy in multiple sclerosis. The method was immunoSEQ multiplex PCR; TCRdb's version includes in-frame clones alone and lacks a portion of them. The sample consists of just over 40,000 clones, over 80% of them appearing once. Here the sequenced sample was peripheral blood, taken in the first trimester of pregnancy. These receptors originate from a female donor in good health, enrolled as a control in a pregnancy study.

V usage is TRBV6-5 and J usage is TRBJ2-1, with 9 nucleotides matching TRBD2. V shed 0 bases, J shed 4 bases, and the junction held 4 bases outside the gene matches. In germline, CDR1 is MNHEY, CDR2 SVGAGI. This CDR3 has 16 amino acids. The CDR3 loop reads CASSYSGLAPYNEQFF. As DNA, the CDR3 is TGTGCCAGCAGTTACTCAGGACTAGCGCCTTACAATGAGCAGTTCTTC.

J is TRBJ2-7 and V is TRBV27; D is uncertain. Per germline, CDR1 MNHEY and CDR2 SMNVEV (reference sequence). Deletions cut 3 bases from V and 2 bases from J, with 11 bases between. The CDR3 covers 14 residues. CDR3 DNA sequence: TGTGCCAGCAGTTTTTTGGGCAGGCCCTACGAGCAGTACTTC. It is translated as CASSFLGRPYEQYF.

CDR3 loop: CATGQGISEQYF. As DNA, the CDR3 is TGTGCCACGGGACAGGGCATCAGCGAGCAGTACTTC. The chain combines TRBV2 with TRBJ2-7, with 9 nucleotides matching TRBD1. Germline loops: CDR1 SNHLY, CDR2 FYNNEI. Trimming removed 10 bases from V and 6 bases from J; junction bases left unmatched: 7. The CDR3 spans 12 residues. The whole variable domain, remainder taken from reference TRBV2 and TRBJ2-7, is EPEVTQTPSHQVTQMGQEVILRCVPISNHLYFYWYRQILGQKVEFLVSFYNNEISEKSEIFDDQFSVERPDGSNFTLKIRSTKLEDSAMYFCATGQGISEQYFGPGTRLTVT.

The chain links TRBV7-3 to TRBJ2-1; D possibly corresponds to TRBD2 (5 bases). The CDR3 is 15 amino acids. Trimming cost V 2 bases and J 7 bases, with 15 bases left between them. In germline, CDR1 is SGHTA, CDR2 FQGTGA. CDR3 in amino acids: CASSLGRTRRNEQFF. CDR3 coding DNA: TGTGCCAGCAGCTTAGGCAGGACCCGGAGGAATGAGCAGTTCTTC.

The chain couples TRBV10-1 to TRBJ1-1; 8 nucleotides line up with TRBD1. This CDR3 spans 13 amino acids. Germline CDR1 reads WNHNN; CDR2 reads SYGVQD (reference sequence). The ends lost 6 bases at V and 5 bases at J; junction bases unmatched: 5. CDR3 region: CASRTRQGTEAFF. The CDR3 nucleotides are TGCGCCAGCAGAACCCGACAGGGGACTGAAGCTTTCTTT.

The rearrangement uses TRBV19 and TRBJ1-2; no reliable D call. Germline loops: CDR1 LNHDA, CDR2 SQIVND (reference sequence). This CDR3 comprises 14 residues. V was pared by 3 bases and J by 4 bases, with 12 bases between. CDR3 sequence (DNA): TGTGCCAGTAGTATTGAAGAACGCGTCTATGGCTACACCTTC. Translated, it gives CASSIEERVYGYTF.

The chain recombines TRBV7-9 with TRBJ2-2; D is unresolved. Germline-derived CDR1 and CDR2 are SEHNR and FQNEAQ (reference sequence). The V end was cut by 3 bases, the J end by 3 bases, with 8 bases between. The CDR3 is made up of 14 amino acids. For the CDR3, the DNA is TGTGCCAGCAGCTTTGACCGGGACACCGGGGAGCTGTTTTTT. Amino acid sequence: CASSFDRDTGELFF.

The chain couples TRBV6-5 to TRBJ1-2; 9 nucleotides match TRBD1. V was pared by 4 bases and J by 8 bases, with 11 bases of the junction left unmatched. The CDR3 contains 15 residues. The germline CDR1 and CDR2 sequences are MNHEY and SVGAGI. The CDR3 loop reads CASSSNNRGLGGYTF. The CDR3 region has the DNA TGTGCCAGCAGTTCAAACAACAGGGGGCTGGGGGGCTACACCTTC.

In this sample, this clone turned up a few times. The sample has other DNA sequences that encode this CDR3 too. The chain employs TRBV4-2 and TRBJ1-4; 7 positions agree with TRBD1. The germline gives CDR1 LGHNA, CDR2 YNFKEQ. The CDR3 runs to 17 residues. The J segment lost 2 bases and the V segment lost 4 bases, leaving 10 bases of the junction unmatched. CDR3 coding DNA: TGTGCCAGCAGCCCTCGGGAGGGGGCGAGCACTAATGAAAAACTGTTTTTT. Translated, it gives CASSPREGASTNEKLFF.

The genes are TRBV6-4 and TRBJ1-6; D remains ambiguous. The germline CDR1 and CDR2 sequences are MRHNA and SNTAGT. V was pared by 9 bases and J by 0 bases, with 15 bases between. The CDR3 extends over 16 amino acids. The CDR3 sequence is CARRFFGSSYNSPLHF. The CDR3 DNA follows: TGTGCCAGAAGGTTTTTCGGGAGCTCCTATAATTCACCCCTCCACTTT.

The rearrangement joins TRBV10-3 to TRBJ1-1; possibly TRBD1 for D (6 bases). The CDR3 covers 13 residues. Germline V gives CDR1 ENHRY, CDR2 SYGVKD. V lost 2 bases and J lost 4, with 8 bases in between. CDR3 coding DNA: TGTGCCATCAGTGAGATACAGGGCACTGAAGCTTTCTTT. Protein: CAISEIQGTEAFF.

V usage is TRBV5-4 and J usage is TRBJ2-1; D possibly corresponds to TRBD1 (6 bases). The CDR3 contains 14 residues. Germline V gives CDR1 SGHNT, CDR2 YYREEE (reference sequence). V gave up 4 bases and J gave up 0 bases, with 8 bases separating them. The CDR3 bases are TGTGCCAGCAGCGGACAGAGCTCCTACAATGAGCAGTTCTTC. Its translation is CASSGQSSYNEQFF.

This clone has just a few counts. The chain recombines TRBV6-5 with TRBJ1-3; D is undetermined. This CDR3 spans 15 amino acids. Per the germline V gene, CDR1 is MNHEY and CDR2 is SVGAGI. The V gene lost 7 bases and the J gene lost 5 bases, with 18 bases spanning the gap. CDR3 protein: CASTSHILERNTIYF. CDR3 nucleotide sequence: TGTGCCAGCACCTCCCACATCCTAGAACGAAACACCATATATTTT.

The chain carries TRBV11-1 and TRBJ2-1, with D perhaps TRBD1 (6 bases). The CDR3 totals 13 residues. Germline V gene sequence: CDR1 SGHAT, CDR2 FQDESV (reference sequence). The V gene lost 3 bases and the J gene lost 16 bases, with 19 bases spanning the gap. The DNA of the CDR3 is TGTGCCAGCAGCTTTAACGGGCAGGGGCCTAATTTCTTC. Amino acids: CASSFNGQGPNFF.

This clone has only one observation. The J gene is TRBJ2-7, the V gene TRBV4-2; TRBD1 agrees at 9 bases. Germline CDR1 is LGHNA and CDR2 is YNFKEQ. There are 15 residues in the CDR3. The V and J ends lost 3 bases and 5 bases, in that order; junction bases with no gene match: 8. This CDR3 is CASSHPRQGGNEQYF. Written as DNA, the CDR3 is TGTGCCAGCAGCCACCCAAGACAGGGGGGGAACGAGCAGTACTTC.

The chain carries TRBV28 and TRBJ2-1; 7 positions match TRBD2. Germline lookup yields CDR1 MDHEN and CDR2 SYDVKM. CDR3 length: 15 amino acids. V lost 7 bases to trimming and J lost 6 bases; unmatched junction nucleotides: 12. The CDR3: CASTSAEGGRNEQFF. The DNA for the CDR3 is TGTGCCAGCACCTCGGCCGAGGGAGGGCGCAATGAGCAGTTCTTC.

This clone was recorded once. The chain recombines TRBV10-3 with TRBJ2-6; D gene uncertain. V lost 8 bases, J lost 0 bases, and 11 bases lay in between. The germline CDR1 and CDR2 sequences are ENHRY and SYGVKD. The CDR3 covers 15 residues. This chain's CDR3 is CAIGWRNSGANVLTF. The CDR3, as DNA: TGTGCCATCGGTTGGCGGAACTCTGGGGCCAACGTCCTGACTTTC.

This sequence joins TRBV30 and TRBJ1-4, with D possibly TRBD1 on 5 matching bases. Trimming shortened V by 0 bases and J by 6 bases, and 20 bases separated the two germline ends. Germline CDR1 GTSNPN, CDR2 SVGIG (reference sequence). The length of the CDR3 is 17 residues. The CDR3 nucleotides read TGTGCCTGGAGTGTCCCCAGGACGCGGACGGGGGATGAAAAACTGTTTTTT. This translates into CAWSVPRTRTGDEKLFF.